The 14 T cell receptor beta chains below all came from one sample that was sequenced in a study of regulatory T cells in long-lasting Graves disease. CDR3 regions were amplified by Arm-PCR using iRepertoire HTBI primers to build TCR beta libraries. One entry per CDR3 protein results from TCRdb running MiXCR on the multiplex PCR reads. The repertoire holds approximately 480,000 distinct CDR3 sequences, with about 17% as singletons. The time point is: newly diagnosed GD, antithyroid drugs for less than 3 months. PBMC-derived RNA was used for the TCR library. These data are also associated with another study on T cells in Graves' hyperthyroidism and ophthalmopathy.

The sequencing used peripheral blood mononuclear cells (PBMCs), collected at new diagnosis, from a patient treated with antithyroid drugs. These receptors were taken from a man aged 35 to 55 with Graves disease.

The rearrangement uses TRBV7-6 and TRBJ1-4; D not certain. In germline, CDR1 is SGHVS, CDR2 FNYEAQ. V was clipped by 5 bases and J by 0 bases, with 19 bases between them. This CDR3 comprises 18 residues. CDR3 protein: CASSPQWPTGATNEKLFF. In DNA, the CDR3 is TGTGCCAGCAGCCCACAGTGGCCCACGGGAGCAACTAATGAAAAACTGTTTTTT. Looking up the rest from reference TRBV7-6 and TRBJ1-4 gives the full variable domain: GAGVSQSPRYKVTKRGQDVALRCDPISGHVSLYWYRQALGQGPEFLTYFNYEAQQDKSGLPNDRFSAERPEGSISTLTIQRTEQRDSAMYRCASSPQWPTGATNEKLFFGSGTQLSVL.

The V gene is TRBV9, the J gene TRBJ1-5, with D uncertain. Per the germline V gene, CDR1 is SGDLS and CDR2 is YYNGEE. The ends were cut back, 3 bases at V and 6 bases at J, with 10 bases in the middle. CDR3 length equals 13 residues. As DNA, the CDR3 is TGTGCCAGCAGCGCCCTGATAGGTCAGCCCCAGCATTTT. Translated: CASSALIGQPQHF.

In this sample, this clonotype turned up many times. This chain links TRBV24-1 with TRBJ1-3; weak D call: TRBD1 (5 bases). V lost 2 bases to trimming and J lost 6 bases, with 13 bases between them. The CDR3 contains 15 residues. Germline-derived CDR1 and CDR2 are KGHDR and SFDVKD. Here the CDR3 reads CATSDSQGFANTIYF. The DNA for the CDR3 is TGTGCCACCAGTGATTCCCAGGGATTCGCAAACACCATATATTTT.

This clonotype was detected ten times or more. The gene calls are TRBV6-2 or TRBV6-3 and TRBJ1-1; the D is unclear. With 8 bases removed from V and 1 base from J, the gap between germline ends came to 14 bases. This CDR3 is built from 14 residues. Germline CDR1 is MNHEY and CDR2 is SVGEGT. The CDR3 bases are TGTGCCAGCGTGATAACGGAGGCGAACACTGAAGCTTTCTTT. Protein product: CASVITEANTEAFF.

In its sample, this clonotype was seen a few times. CDR3 in DNA: TGTGCCAGCAGCGTTTCCGGGACTAGGGACGAGCAGTACTTC. Its protein is CASSVSGTRDEQYF. The chain employs TRBV9 and TRBJ2-7; 8 bases line up with TRBD2. The trim removed 2 bases at V and 5 bases at J, leaving 6 bases unmatched. CDR1 and CDR2 from the germline V gene are SGDLS and YYNGEE. CDR3 length equals 14 residues. Filled out from reference TRBV9 and TRBJ2-7, the complete variable domain reads DSGVTQTPKHLITATGQRVTLRCSPRSGDLSVYWYQQSLDQGLQFLIQYYNGEERAKGNILERFSAQQFPDLHSELNLSSLELGDSALYFCASSVSGTRDEQYFGPGTRLTVT.

This clonotype was seen many times. This chain uses TRBV27 with TRBJ2-2; D not resolved. Germline lookup yields CDR1 MNHEY and CDR2 SMNVEV (reference sequence). The CDR3 sequence is 14 residues long. V lost 3 bases and J 6 bases, leaving 11 bases between the germline ends. Here the CDR3 DNA reads TGTGCCAGCAGTTTTTCCTGGGCCGCCGGGGAGCTGTTTTTT. Its translation: CASSFSWAAGELFF.

The sample holds many counts of this clonotype. The J gene is TRBJ1-5, the V gene TRBV10-3; D ambiguous. V was pared by 3 bases and J by 6 bases, with 12 bases between. Germline V gene lookup returns CDR1 ENHRY and CDR2 SYGVKD. CDR3 size: 14 residues. CDR3 bases: TGTGCCATCAGTGACCCCTTTTCGAGTCAGCCCCAGCATTTT. It codes for CAISDPFSSQPQHF.

There are a few counts of this clonotype. The chain links TRBV6-2 or TRBV6-3 to TRBJ2-7; D call uncertain. In germline, CDR1 is MNHEY, CDR2 SVGEGT. The CDR3 length is 16 residues. Trimming pared 2 bases from V and 0 bases from J, leaving 14 bases between. CDR3 region: CASSYGVPTSSYEQYF. The CDR3, as DNA: TGTGCCAGCAGTTACGGGGTCCCGACCAGCTCCTACGAGCAGTACTTC.

The chain links TRBV20-1 to TRBJ1-4, with D possibly matching TRBD1 (6 bases). This CDR3 has 12 amino acids. From germline, CDR1 is DFQATT and CDR2 SNEGSKA (reference sequence). With 3 bases removed from V and 7 bases from J, the gap between germline ends came to 9 bases. CDR3 residues: CSARAGAEKLFF. Written as DNA, the CDR3 is TGCAGTGCTAGGGCAGGGGCTGAAAAACTGTTTTTT.

This chain uses TRBV5-1 with TRBJ2-1; 12 bases match TRBD2. V trimming: 4 bases; J trimming: 6 bases; junction bases outside the gene matches: 8. This CDR3 is built from 16 residues. CDR1 and CDR2 from the germline V gene are SGHRS and YFSETQ. CDR3 protein: CASSPWTSGISNEQFF. For the CDR3, the DNA is TGCGCCAGCAGCCCTTGGACTAGCGGGATAAGCAATGAGCAGTTCTTC.

The sample holds a few counts of this clonotype. The V call is TRBV25-1, the J call TRBJ2-7, with D possibly being TRBD1 (6 bases). The germline V and J ends were trimmed by 3 bases and 5 bases, with 11 bases remaining between them. Germline V lookup: CDR1 MGHDK, CDR2 SYGVNS. The CDR3 is 13 residues long. DNA of the CDR3: TGTGCCAGCAGTGACCTGGACAGCCACGAGCAGTACTTC. Its protein is CASSDLDSHEQYF.

This clonotype was seen at least ten times. The chain couples TRBV11-2 to TRBJ2-1; D unresolved. The CDR3 totals 14 residues. With 0 bases removed from V and 6 bases from J, the gap between germline ends came to 9 bases. In germline, CDR1 is SGHAT, CDR2 FQNNGV. Here the CDR3 reads CASSLDPGTNEQFF. CDR3 coding DNA: TGTGCCAGCAGCTTAGATCCGGGTACCAATGAGCAGTTCTTC.

This clonotype was counted only a few times. The chain carries TRBV29-1 and TRBJ2-1; 12 nucleotides align to TRBD2. V dropped 6 bases and J dropped 8; count of bases not matched to a gene: 8. Germline V lookup: CDR1 SQVTM, CDR2 ANQGSEA. CDR3 length: 14 amino acids. For the CDR3, the DNA is TGCAGCGTGGCGACTAGCGGGAGAAAATATGAGCAGTTCTTC. It yields the protein CSVATSGRKYEQFF.

The chain links TRBV11-2 to TRBJ1-5; D gene ambiguous. Germline loops: CDR1 SGHAT, CDR2 FQNNGV. The CDR3 extends over 13 amino acids. V was shortened by 5 bases and J by 4 bases, with 9 bases between the two germline ends. This chain's CDR3 is CASSATANQPQHF. As DNA, the CDR3 is TGTGCCAGCAGCGCCACCGCGAATCAGCCCCAGCATTTT. The variable domain in full, completed from reference TRBV11-2 and TRBJ1-5, reads EAGVAQSPRYKIIEKRQSVAFWCNPISGHATLYWYQQILGQGPKLLIQFQNNGVVDDSQLPKDRFSAERLKGVDSTLKIQPAKLEDSAVYLCASSATANQPQHFGDGTRLSIL.